One T cell receptor beta chain is described in this entry. Its antigen is undetermined. The data originate from a study of vaccination effects on CD4 cells after COVID-19. The CDR3 spans 11 residues. Per the germline V gene, CDR1 is DFQATT and CDR2 is SNEGSKA (reference sequence). Trimming took off 3 bases at V and 14 bases at J, with 15 bases between the two ends. Under the ViraFEST assay, PBMC were stimulated with viral peptide pools so that antigen-specific CD4+ T cells expanded. Sequencing was performed afterwards. Subsequent to roughly 9 days of culture, CD4+ T cells were isolated. Two doses of BNT162b2 or mRNA-1273 vaccine were administered to participants. Vaccine recipients lacked prior SARS-CoV-2 infection and had negative nucleocapsid antibodies. Study results and caveats: Early timepoints after infection were absent, and convalescent patients were few in the study.

Data came from immunoSEQ multiplex PCR; TCRdb stores just in-frame clones and leaves some out. The sample holds 65,000 to 75,000 clones; just under 75% are singletons and the top ten take roughly 1.5%. The sequencing used CD4+ T cells from PBMCs cultured with HCoV-229E spike peptides, collected after COVID-19 vaccination. The receptor comes from a human donor who received a COVID-19 vaccine. The rearrangement joins TRBV20-1 to TRBJ2-3; D is unresolved. CDR3 protein: CSARVYQRPYF. DNA for the CDR3: TGCAGTGCTAGGGTCTATCAACGTCCGTATTTT.